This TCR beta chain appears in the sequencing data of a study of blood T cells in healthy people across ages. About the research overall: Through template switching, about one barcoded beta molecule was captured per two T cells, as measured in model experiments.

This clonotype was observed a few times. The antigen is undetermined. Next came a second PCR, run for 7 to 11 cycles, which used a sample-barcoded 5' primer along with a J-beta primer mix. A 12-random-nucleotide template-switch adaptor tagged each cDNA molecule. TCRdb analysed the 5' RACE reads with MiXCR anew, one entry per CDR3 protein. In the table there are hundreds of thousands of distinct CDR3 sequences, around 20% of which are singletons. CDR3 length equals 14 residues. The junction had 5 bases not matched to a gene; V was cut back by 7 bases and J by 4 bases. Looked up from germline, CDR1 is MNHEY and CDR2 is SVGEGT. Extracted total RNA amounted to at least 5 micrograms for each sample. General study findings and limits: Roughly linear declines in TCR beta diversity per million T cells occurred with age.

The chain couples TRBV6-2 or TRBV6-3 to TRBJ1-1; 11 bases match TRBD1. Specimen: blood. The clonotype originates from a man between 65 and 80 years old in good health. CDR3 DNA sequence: TGTGCCAGCAAGGACAGGGGGCGGTTCACTGAAGCTTTCTTT. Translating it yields CASKDRGRFTEAFF.